These 3 T cell receptor beta chains were all obtained from the same sample, sequenced in a study of a mutant IDH1 vaccine in newly diagnosed glioma. Indicated time point: week 47, end of study. Topical imiquimod was applied with each vaccine dose, which held 300 ug of mutant IDH1 20-mer peptide. Measured with immunoSEQ multiplex PCR; TCRdb has only the in-frame clones, and not every one. This table holds about 36,000 clones, 75% found once. These TCRs' antigens remain unknown. Sequenced material: PBMCs, taken from a glioma patient whose treatment included an IDH1 peptide vaccine. The source is a man aged 35 to 55 with glioma.

This clone showed up just a few times. The rearrangement joins TRBV27 to TRBJ1-2; 8 bases are a match to TRBD1. The V and J ends lost 3 bases and 14 bases, in that order; junction bases with no gene match: 8. Germline CDR1 is MNHEY and CDR2 is SMNVEV (reference sequence). This CDR3 is 12 amino acids long. CDR3 sequence (DNA): TGTGCCAGCAGTTTCGACAGGGGATCTCCGACCTTC. This codes for CASSFDRGSPTF.

This sequence joins TRBV9 and TRBJ2-1; 8 nucleotides agree with TRBD2. Germline V gene sequence: CDR1 SGDLS, CDR2 YYNGEE. The CDR3 extends over 14 amino acids. The J segment lost 12 bases and the V segment lost 4 bases, leaving 12 bases of the junction unmatched. DNA for the CDR3: TGTGCCAGCAGCACTCCTCGGGGGGGGTCGACGCAGTTCTTC. Amino acids: CASSTPRGGSTQFF.

This chain uses TRBV10-3 with TRBJ2-5; possible D gene TRBD1, 5 bases. The CDR3 extends over 13 amino acids. The germline V and J ends were trimmed by 7 bases and 3 bases, with 12 bases remaining between them. Germline CDR1 is ENHRY and CDR2 is SYGVKD. CDR3 protein: CAIKATEEETQYF. The CDR3 coding sequence is TGTGCCATCAAGGCGACAGAGGAAGAGACCCAGTACTTC.